The subject of this entry is one TCR beta chain. TCRdb's copy holds only in-frame clones and misses some; the assay was immunoSEQ multiplex PCR. This table has under 150,000 clones, approximately 81% appearing once. This sample is part of a study of blood T cell repertoires in COVID-19. Whole-study context: Acute and convalescent COVID-19 samples came from the United States, Italy and Spain. The analysed material was cDNA or gDNA that came from T cells, B-cell-depleted T cells, or PBMCs.

Germline V gene lookup returns CDR1 SGHTA and CDR2 FQGTGA. The CDR3 contains 15 residues. Unmatched junction bases numbered 6, after V lost 2 bases and J lost 6 bases. Sequences were obtained from peripheral blood. V usage is TRBV7-3 and J usage is TRBJ2-1; 8 bases align to TRBD2. The TCR originated in a man aged 50 to 59 with acute or convalescent COVID-19. The CDR3 coding sequence is TGTGCCAGCAGCTTATCGGGGGGGCTCTCCAATGAGCAGTTCTTC. It encodes CASSLSGGLSNEQFF.